This T cell receptor (beta chain) comes out of a study of shared clonotypes between healthy human individuals. The authors loaded roughly 180 ng DNA, 30,000 to 35,000 T cell genomes, into sorted-subset replicate PCRs. Sequenced by immunoSEQ multiplex PCR; TCRdb stores in-frame clones only, minus some. In the table there are some 2,500,000 clones, roughly 92% of which are singletons. Trimming took 1 base from V and 4 from J, leaving 11 bases between them. Germline V gene lookup returns CDR1 MGHDK and CDR2 SYGVNS. The CDR3 sequence is 16 residues long. The TCR sequence derives from a man younger than 35 in good health. Some clones in this sample may be carry-over from other donors' samples. This chain joins TRBV25-1 and TRBJ1-6, with D hard to call. Sequencing was performed on naive CD4+ T cells from PBMCs. Subset in this sample: CD45RA+ positively selected. As DNA, the CDR3 is TGTGCCAGCAGTGAATTAACTACAGCTTATAATTCACCCCTCCACTTT. Translated, it gives CASSELTTAYNSPLHF.